The clone carrying this TCR beta chain was recorded a few times. Its antigen is undetermined. This record belongs to a study of T cell repertoires in cytomegalovirus infection. Study-wide background: The authors used CMV epitopes that were HLA-C-restricted (recently identified) and HLA-B-restricted (well studied). CMV infection and matching HLA type were both indicated by public TCR beta signatures. Notes on the study in general: The ex vivo response showed dominance by HLA-C-restricted CMV-specific TCR beta clonotypes. Carriers of CMV and the relevant HLA type were discriminated by public TCR beta frequency.

TCRdb recomputed calls from the reads with MiXCR, one row per CDR3 protein. The data hold a few hundred thousand distinct CDR3 sequences, with approximately 22% observed a single time. CDR3 length equals 15 residues. The V gene's germline CDR1 is SEHNR and CDR2 FQNEAQ (reference sequence). V lost 7 bases and J lost 6; bases outside the gene matches: 10. The chain uses TRBV7-9 and TRBJ1-3; TRBD1 matches 9 bases. The TCR sequence derives from a human donor in good health (CMV status not recorded). Some clones in this sample may be carry-over from other donors' samples. Sequencing used cultured PBMCs, obtained from culture after CMV antigen stimulation. The CDR3: CASTETGGETNTIYF. The CDR3 DNA sequence: TGTGCCAGCACCGAAACAGGGGGCGAAACAAACACCATATATTTT.